A single sample gave rise to the 7 T cell receptor beta chains below, sequenced in a study of preoperative IRX-2 immunotherapy in early breast cancer. The sample's treatment: preoperative locoregional IRX-2 cytokine immunotherapy. Clones were sequenced by immunoSEQ multiplex PCR, and TCRdb holds only the in-frame ones, with some missing. The sample contains 40,000 to 45,000 clones, approximately 75% of which appear only once. The sample consisted of tumor tissue, taken after IRX-2 immunotherapy. Every receptor here comes from a human donor with breast cancer.

The CDR3 DNA follows: TGTGCCAGCAGCCCCTCCTGGGGGGGGGCGGGGGAGCAGTACTTC. As protein: CASSPSWGGAGEQYF. The chain combines TRBV11-3 with TRBJ2-7; D possibly corresponds to TRBD2 (7 bases). The ends were cut back, 5 bases at V and 7 bases at J, with 21 bases in the middle. The CDR3 is 15 amino acids. Germline values: CDR1 SGHNT, CDR2 YENEEA.

The chain is built from TRBV6-4 and TRBJ2-7; no firm D call. The germline CDR1 and CDR2 sequences are MRHNA and SNTAGT. V was cut by 5 bases and J by 3 bases, with 11 bases left in between. The CDR3 runs to 13 residues. The chain's CDR3 is CASSYGLVYEQYF. DNA of the CDR3: TGTGCCAGCAGTTACGGGCTGGTCTACGAGCAGTACTTC.

The chain combines TRBV6-8 with TRBJ2-7, with 9 bases identical to TRBD2. After removal of 3 bases from V and 3 bases from J, the junction contained 6 bases not matched to a gene. Germline V gene data show CDR1 as MNHGY and CDR2 as SAAAGT. CDR3 size: 15 residues. CDR3 protein: CASSYLAGEYYEQYF. The CDR3 DNA reads TGTGCCAGCAGTTATTTAGCGGGAGAATACTACGAGCAGTACTTC.

J is TRBJ1-1 and V is TRBV1; the tabulated D call, TRBD1, remains unverified against the DNA. TRBV1 is an annotated pseudogene. The CDR3 sequence is 16 residues long. The CDR3 spells CASSQGLFVGGTEAFF. CDR3 bases: TGCGCCAGCAGCCAAGGGCTATTCGTAGGGGGCACTGAAGCTTTCTTT.

The chain couples TRBV7-1 to TRBJ2-7; TRBD2 is a possible D gene (6 bases). TRBV7-1 is marked as an open reading frame, function uncertain. The CDR3 sequence is 16 residues long. Deletions cut 4 bases from V and 0 bases from J, with 16 bases between. The CDR3: CASSLASGLSSYEQYF. The CDR3 DNA sequence: TGTGCCAGCAGCTTAGCGAGCGGGTTAAGCTCCTACGAGCAGTACTTC.

This clone came up a few times. The rearrangement joins TRBV7-7 to TRBJ1-2, with 9 bases aligning to TRBD1. Germline CDR1 is SSHAT and CDR2 is FNYEAQ (reference sequence). The CDR3 consists of 14 residues. The V gene end was trimmed by 7 bases and the J gene end by 7 bases; junction bases not matched to a gene: 10. The CDR3 loop is CASITGTGISGYTF. CDR3 DNA: TGTGCCAGCATCACCGGGACAGGGATAAGTGGCTACACCTTC. Drawing the rest from reference TRBV7-7 and TRBJ1-2, the complete variable domain is GAGVSQSPRYKVTKRGQDVTLRCDPISSHATLYWYQQALGQGPEFLTYFNYEAQPDKSGLPSDRFSAERPEGSISTLTIQRTEQRDSAMYRCASITGTGISGYTFGSGTRLTVV.

This clone was seen once. V usage is TRBV29-1 and J usage is TRBJ1-6, with 12 bases fitting TRBD1. Germline V gene sequence: CDR1 SQVTM, CDR2 ANQGSEA. V lost 6 bases, J lost 8 bases, and 2 bases stayed unmatched. The CDR3 extends over 13 amino acids. The CDR3 bases are TGCAGCGTGGGACAGGGGGCGGATTCACCCCTCCACTTT. Amino acid sequence: CSVGQGADSPLHF.